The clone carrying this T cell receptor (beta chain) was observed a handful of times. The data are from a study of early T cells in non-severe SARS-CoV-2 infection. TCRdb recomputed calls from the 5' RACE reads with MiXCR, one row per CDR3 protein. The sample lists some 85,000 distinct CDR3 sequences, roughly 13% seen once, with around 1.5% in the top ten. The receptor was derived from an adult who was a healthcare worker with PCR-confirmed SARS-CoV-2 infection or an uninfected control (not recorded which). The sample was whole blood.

The CDR3, as DNA: TGTGCCAGCAGCTTAGAGGGAGGGGTCGGGGCCAACGTCCTGACTTTC. Amino acids: CASSLEGGVGANVLTF. V and J are TRBV11-2 and TRBJ2-6; 7 nucleotides align to TRBD2. Trimming cost V 0 bases and J 4 bases; bases outside gene matches: 3. The CDR3 runs 16 residues. Germline V lookup: CDR1 SGHAT, CDR2 FQNNGV.